This TCR beta chain originates from a study of beta chain features in type 1 diabetes. The wider study: Cells sorted and examined across all samples totaled roughly 98 million. Study-level results: With patients and controls alike, PCR might favor shorter templates to an equal degree. Naive, central memory and regulatory TCRB repertoires appeared more similar among patients than healthy donors.

The whole isolated RNA underwent reverse transcription, so sequencing captured expressed TCRB transcripts. The repertoire was sequenced with immunoSEQ multiplex PCR; TCRdb's copy has only in-frame clones and lacks some. The profile shows 250,000 to 300,000 clones, 7% to 9% of them singletons. This clone was detected ten times or more. Its antigen is not known. CD45RO/CCR7/CD25/CD127/CD95/CD27 staining was used to isolate CD4+ naive, central memory, regulatory and stem cell-like memory cells by sorting. The sample taken for sequencing was central memory CD4+ T cells from blood. The TCR originated in a young woman in good health.

CDR3 in DNA: TGTGCCAGCAGCTTAGGGATTAACACTGAAGCTTTCTTT. The encoded protein is CASSLGINTEAFF. The chain couples TRBV7-2 to TRBJ1-1; D gene uncertain. This CDR3 has 13 residues. Germline CDR1 is SGHTA and CDR2 is FQGNSA. The ends were cut back, 1 base at V and 2 bases at J, with 5 bases in the middle.